The rows below give T cell receptor beta chains drawn from one sample of a study of blood T cell repertoires in COVID-19. Only in-frame clones appear in the TCRdb table, and some are missing; sequencing was by immunoSEQ multiplex PCR. This table has around 450,000 clones, 90% appearing once. Sequencing input: PBMCs or T cells enriched from blood (not recorded which). These TCRs come from a man between 18 and 35 years old who had recovered from COVID-19. CDR3s include the opening cysteine and the closing phenylalanine or tryptophan. D genes are given only for firm matches. Rows may omit the clone size; those that give it use once, few, many or a size class.

>NA|NA|TRBV7-9|TRBJ2-5
TGTGCCAGCAGCTTATTGTCAGGGGGGATCGCGGAGACCCAGTACTTC
CASSLLSGGIAETQYF
>NA|NA|TRBV20-1|TRBJ2-7
TGCGGAGCTAGCGACACCTACGAGCAGTACTTC
CGASDTYEQYF
>NA|NA|TRBV2|TRBJ2-5
TGTGCCAGTACCACTTTGTTTTCCAACCAAGAGACCCAGTACTTC
CASTTLFSNQETQYF
>NA|NA|TRBV5-1|TRBJ1-1
TGCGCCAGCAGCCACAGGGAAAACACTGAAGCTTTCTTT
CASSHRENTEAFF
>TRBD1|NA|TRBV18|TRBJ2-2
TGTGCCAGCTCACGCGGGACAGGGAACACCGGGGAGCTGTTTTTT
CASSRGTGNTGELFF
>NA|NA|TRBV5-1|TRBJ2-2
TGCGCCAGCAGCCCACAGGGTTTCCTACCCGGGGAGCTGTTTTTT
CASSPQGFLPGELFF
>TRBD2|NA|TRBV4-2|TRBJ2-7
TGTGCCAGCAGCCAAGGCGGGAGCTCCTACGAGCAGTACTTC
CASSQGGSSYEQYF
>TRBD1|NA|TRBV2|TRBJ1-6
TGTGCCAGCAGCACCACGGGACAGGGGTATAATTCACCCCTCCACTTT
CASSTTGQGYNSPLHF
>NA|NA|TRBV10-3|TRBJ1-5
TGTGCCATCGGCGGTTATTCTAATCAGCCCCAGCATTTT
CAIGGYSNQPQHF
>NA|once|TRBV13|TRBJ1-4
TGTGCCAGCAGCTTAGCCCAAGGAGGGCTCGAAAAACTGTTTTTT
CASSLAQGGLEKLFF
>NA|NA|TRBV10-3|TRBJ1-1
TGTGCCATCAGTGTGACAGCTAACACTGAAGCTTTCTTT
CAISVTANTEAFF
>NA|few|TRBV4-1|TRBJ2-2
TGCGCCAGCAGCCAAGACCGGGGGTCGAACACCGGGGAGCTGTTTTTT
CASSQDRGSNTGELFF
>NA|NA|TRBV7-3|TRBJ1-1
TGTGCCAGCAGCCTATGGGCAGGGACTGAAGCTTTCTTT
CASSLWAGTEAFF
>NA|NA|TRBV28|TRBJ1-4
TGTGCCAGCAGTTTGTTAGGGTTAGGGGATGAGAAACTGTTTTTT
CASSLLGLGDEKLFF
>NA|NA|TRBV4-1|TRBJ1-6
TGCGCCAGCAGCTCGCGGTCCACGGACAGAAATTCACCCCTCCACTTT
CASSSRSTDRNSPLHF
>TRBD1|NA|TRBV7-3|TRBJ1-1
TGTGCCAGCTCACTTCCGGGACAGAGTGCTTTCTTT
CASSLPGQSAFF
>NA|NA|TRBV3-1/TRBV3-2|TRBJ2-2
TGTGCCAGCAGCCAAGGTAACAACGACAGTCCGATTTTTTTTACCGGGGAGCTGTTTTTT
CASSQGNNDSPIFFTGELFF
>NA|NA|TRBV3-1/TRBV3-2|TRBJ2-7
TGTGCCAGCAGCCAGCGCTCCTACGAGCAGTACTTC
CASSQRSYEQYF
>TRBD1|NA|TRBV29-1|TRBJ1-1
TGCAGCGTTCGGCAGGGGGTAGGAGCTTTCTTT
CSVRQGVGAFF
>TRBD1|NA|TRBV5-1|TRBJ1-4
TGCGCCAGCAGCAGCCTGACAGGGGTCAATGAAAAACTGTTTTTT
CASSSLTGVNEKLFF
>TRBD2|NA|TRBV11-2|TRBJ2-3
TGTGCCAGCAGTTTTGGGGTCGGCGGGGGGACCTATACGCAGTATTTT
CASSFGVGGGTYTQYF
>NA|NA|TRBV7-9|TRBJ1-1
TGTGCCAGCAGCTTACTTGACAGGAACACTGAAGCTTTCTTT
CASSLLDRNTEAFF
>TRBD2|few|TRBV27|TRBJ2-3
TGTGCCAGCAGGACTAGCGGGAGGCCAGATACGCAGTATTTT
CASRTSGRPDTQYF
>TRBD2|NA|TRBV6-5|TRBJ2-1
TGTGCCAGCAGTCTAGCGGGCCCCTACAATGAGCAGTTCTTC
CASSLAGPYNEQFF
>TRBD1|NA|TRBV19|TRBJ1-5
TGTGCCAGTAGTGCTTCTGTGAAGGGACAGGGAAGCAATCAGCCCCAGCATTTT
CASSASVKGQGSNQPQHF
>NA|NA|TRBV28|TRBJ1-3
TGTGCCAGCAGTCCAGGGGCCCTCTCTGGAAACACCATATATTTT
CASSPGALSGNTIYF
>NA|NA|TRBV5-1|TRBJ1-2
TGCGCCAGCAGCTTGGCTGGGGGCTCGAATGGCTACACCTTC
CASSLAGGSNGYTF
>TRBD1|NA|TRBV5-1|TRBJ1-2
TGCGCCAGCAGCCCAGGACAGGGTACGGGAGCTAACTATGGCTACACCTTC
CASSPGQGTGANYGYTF
>NA|NA|TRBV6-5|TRBJ1-4
TGTGCCAGCAGTTCGGCAGGGAACTATGAAAAACTGTTTTTT
CASSSAGNYEKLFF
>TRBD1|NA|TRBV9|TRBJ1-2
TGTGCCAGCAGCGTAGTCGGACAGGGCGGTGGCTACACCTTC
CASSVVGQGGGYTF
>NA|once|TRBV28|TRBJ1-1
TGTGCCAGCAGTTTGACAAACACTGAAGCTTTCTTT
CASSLTNTEAFF
>NA|NA|TRBV27|TRBJ2-7
TGTGCCAGCAGTCCAGAATCCACAGGTACCCTCTACGAGCAGTACTTC
CASSPESTGTLYEQYF
>TRBD2|once|TRBV11-3|TRBJ2-1
TGTGCCAGCAGCCCGGAGGCCTCCGCAGCGGGGGGGCGATCCTACAATGAGCAGTTCTTC
CASSPEASAAGGRSYNEQFF
>NA|NA|TRBV5-1|TRBJ2-5
TGCGCCAGCAGCCTCGAAGTCGGGGGAGCGCGAGAGACCCAGTACTTC
CASSLEVGGARETQYF
>NA|NA|TRBV9|TRBJ1-1
TGTGCCAGCAGCGTAGGCCCGGGAGGCGCTGAGGAAGCTTTCTTT
CASSVGPGGAEEAFF
>NA|few|TRBV5-1|TRBJ1-2
TGCGCCAGCAGCTTGACAGCTAACTATGGCTACACCTTC
CASSLTANYGYTF
>NA|few|TRBV9|TRBJ2-2
TGTGCCAGCGGGGGCGCCGGGGAGCTGTTTTTT
CASGGAGELFF
>NA|NA|TRBV12-3/TRBV12-4|TRBJ2-1
TGTGCCAGCAGTTCCCAGACGGGGAATGAGCAGTTCTTC
CASSSQTGNEQFF
>TRBD1|NA|TRBV5-1|TRBJ2-2
TGCGCCAGCAGCCTGGGACAGGGCACCGGGGAGCTGTTTTTT
CASSLGQGTGELFF
>TRBD1|NA|TRBV6-5|TRBJ2-7
TGTGCCAGTAGAGGGACAGGGGCAAACTCCTACGAGCAGTACTTC
CASRGTGANSYEQYF